Below, one T cell receptor beta chain is given with its context. The data were obtained in a study of T cell changes during pregnancy in multiple sclerosis. V was pared by 2 bases and J by 4 bases, with 14 bases between. The CDR3 has 15 amino acids. From germline, CDR1 is SGHNT and CDR2 YENEEA. The protocol was immunoSEQ multiplex PCR, while the TCRdb copy is restricted to in-frame clones and leaves out a portion. Counted here are fewer than 110,000 clones, less than 95% occurring once; the ten biggest clones make up over 0.65%. The sample was peripheral blood, taken in the third trimester of pregnancy. V and J are TRBV11-3 and TRBJ1-1, with D possibly matching TRBD1 (5 bases). The clonotype was recovered from a female donor in good health, enrolled as a control in a pregnancy study. The CDR3 DNA is TGTGCCAGCAGCTTACTGGCAGGGTTTACCACTGAAGCTTTCTTT. Its protein is CASSLLAGFTTEAFF.